One and the same sample provided the 16 T cell receptor beta chains below, sequenced in a study of T cell repertoires in cytomegalovirus infection. TCRdb called the reads again in MiXCR, with one record for every CDR3 protein. The table shows a few hundred thousand distinct CDR3 sequences, with roughly 13% occurring only once. The specimen sequenced was PBMCs. The source of these receptors is a human donor in good health (CMV status not recorded). Some clones in this sample may be carry-over from other donors' samples.

V usage is TRBV4-2 and J usage is TRBJ1-2; 7 positions agree with TRBD1. V lost 4 bases and J lost 7; bases outside the gene matches: 12. CDR1 and CDR2 from the germline V gene are LGHNA and YNFKEQ. The CDR3 has 15 residues. The CDR3 reads CASSPTDRDLPGYTF. CDR3 in DNA: TGTGCCAGCAGCCCTACAGACAGGGACCTTCCTGGCTACACCTTC.

This clonotype was detected ten times or more. The chain uses TRBV7-3 and TRBJ2-3; D is undetermined. V lost 2 bases and J 4 bases, leaving 10 bases between the germline ends. Germline CDR1 and CDR2: SGHTA and FQGTGA. The CDR3 is 14 residues long. The CDR3 bases are TGTGCCAGCAGCTTATATGATCCGCCAGATACGCAGTATTTT. This translates into CASSLYDPPDTQYF.

The chain couples TRBV7-9 to TRBJ2-1; maybe TRBD1 (6 bases). Germline-derived CDR1 and CDR2 are SEHNR and FQNEAQ (reference sequence). There are 13 residues in the CDR3. V lost 3 bases and J 5 bases, leaving 8 bases between the germline ends. CDR3 coding DNA: TGTGCCAGCAGCTTCAACAGGGACAATGAGCAGTTCTTC. Its translation is CASSFNRDNEQFF.

This clonotype occurred many times. This chain connects TRBV28 to TRBJ2-7, with 9 bases matching TRBD2. The CDR3 covers 15 residues. After removal of 6 bases from V and 1 base from J, the junction contained 7 bases not matched to a gene. CDR1 and CDR2 (germline): MDHEN, SYDVKM. The CDR3 nucleotides are TGTGCCAGCAGCCCAAGGGGACTAGCATCCTACGAGCAGTACTTC. This sequence encodes CASSPRGLASYEQYF.

This clonotype appeared a few times. V and J are TRBV4-1 and TRBJ1-5; 10 nucleotides align to TRBD1. This CDR3 contains 18 residues. Germline values: CDR1 MGHRA, CDR2 YSYEKL. J lost 4 bases, V lost 1 base, and 10 bases had no gene match. Written as DNA, the CDR3 is TGCGCCAGCAGCCAAGCCCCCGGGACAGGGGTTACAAATCAGCCCCAGCATTTT. As protein: CASSQAPGTGVTNQPQHF.

The chain carries TRBV29-1 and TRBJ2-7, with 14 bases fitting TRBD2. V trimming: 7 bases; J trimming: 4 bases; junction bases outside the gene matches: 3. Germline V gene sequence: CDR1 SQVTM, CDR2 ANQGSEA. There are 13 residues in the CDR3. The CDR3 region is CSARTSGGYEQYF. The CDR3 DNA sequence: TGCAGCGCTAGGACTAGCGGGGGGTACGAGCAGTACTTC.

This clonotype was seen a handful of times. V and J are TRBV20-1 and TRBJ1-2; D gene unclear. Germline loops: CDR1 DFQATT, CDR2 SNEGSKA (reference sequence). Trimming removed 4 bases from V and 1 base from J, with 10 bases in between. This CDR3 is 13 amino acids long. In nucleotides, the CDR3 is TGCAGTGCTATTCTATCCCGTAACTATGGCTACACCTTC. This sequence encodes CSAILSRNYGYTF.

Concerning this clonotype itself: This clone may be a read error of a much larger clone one base away. The chain has TRBV7-9 and TRBJ1-1; D gene unclear. Germline CDR1 is SEHNR and CDR2 is FQNEAQ (reference sequence). The CDR3 runs to 13 residues. V lost 1 base, J lost 3 bases, and 6 bases lay in between. The CDR3 loop reads CASSLGEYTEAFF. CDR3 nucleotide sequence: TGTGCCAGCAGCTTAGGGGAATACACTGAAGCTTTCTTT.

A word on this clonotype: Just one base apart from a much larger clone, this may be a read error. The chain couples TRBV7-2 to TRBJ2-1, with D unresolved. Looked up from germline, CDR1 is SGHTA and CDR2 is FQGNSA. V lost 7 bases to trimming and J lost 8 bases, with 21 bases between them. CDR3 length: 15 residues. DNA of the CDR3: TGTGCCAGCATCCCACACCTTGGGCCACAGTATGAGCAGTTCTTC. Its protein is CASIPHLGPQYEQFF.

V gene TRBV4-3 combines with J gene TRBJ2-1, with 9 bases matching TRBD2. The junction had 8 bases not matched to a gene; V was cut back by 5 bases and J by 0 bases. CDR1 is LGHNA and CDR2 is YSLEER in the germline V gene. The CDR3 has 17 amino acids. CDR3: CASSFASGTSSYNEQFF. CDR3 nucleotide sequence: TGCGCCAGCAGCTTCGCTAGCGGGACGAGCTCCTACAATGAGCAGTTCTTC.

This clonotype was seen repeatedly, ten times or more. This sequence joins TRBV7-2 and TRBJ2-1, with 10 bases identical to TRBD2. The trim removed 2 bases at V and 3 bases at J, leaving 4 bases unmatched. CDR1 is SGHTA and CDR2 is FQGNSA in the germline V gene. The CDR3 has 16 residues. The CDR3 here is CASSLHRTSGYNEQFF. The CDR3 bases are TGTGCCAGCAGCTTACATCGGACTAGCGGCTACAATGAGCAGTTCTTC. Full variable domain (missing parts from reference TRBV7-2 and TRBJ2-1): GAGVSQSPSNKVTEKGKDVELRCDPISGHTALYWYRQSLGQGLEFLIYFQGNSAPDKSGLPSDRFSAERTGGSVSTLTIQRTQQEDSAVYLCASSLHRTSGYNEQFFGPGTRLTVL.

A few counts support this clonotype. The chain uses TRBV9 and TRBJ2-2; 9 nucleotides line up with TRBD2. CDR1 SGDLS and CDR2 YYNGEE come from the germline V gene. This CDR3 has 17 amino acids. V was pared by 3 bases and J by 6 bases, with 12 bases of the junction left unmatched. The CDR3 loop is CASSAISGTSPAGELFF. Here the CDR3 DNA reads TGTGCCAGCAGCGCAATTTCCGGGACTAGCCCTGCCGGGGAGCTGTTTTTT.

This clonotype has a count of ten or more. Written as DNA, the CDR3 is TGTGCCAGCAGCTTAGGTCCGCCTACTAGCGGGGGCTACAATGAGCAGTTCTTC. Its protein product is CASSLGPPTSGGYNEQFF. This chain links TRBV7-2 with TRBJ2-1; 11 nucleotides align to TRBD2. This CDR3 spans 18 amino acids. J lost 3 bases, V lost 1 base, and 8 bases had no gene match. Germline CDR1 and CDR2: SGHTA and FQGNSA. The complete variable domain, with remaining parts taken from reference TRBV7-2 and TRBJ2-1, reads GAGVSQSPSNKVTEKGKDVELRCDPISGHTALYWYRQSLGQGLEFLIYFQGNSAPDKSGLPSDRFSAERTGGSVSTLTIQRTQQEDSAVYLCASSLGPPTSGGYNEQFFGPGTRLTVL.

The chain couples TRBV4-1 to TRBJ2-2; unclear D gene. The CDR3 runs to 14 residues. Per the germline V gene, CDR1 is MGHRA and CDR2 is YSYEKL. Between the trimmed V and J ends, which lost 4 bases and 7 bases, there was a span of 13 bases. CDR3 protein: CASSRPGWIGELFF. In DNA, the CDR3 is TGCGCCAGCAGCCGGCCCGGGTGGATCGGGGAGCTGTTTTTT.

Of note for this clonotype: With a much larger clone just one base away, this may be a read error. The CDR3 DNA reads TGTGCCAGCAGCTTAGTTGGGCACACCGAGGGTATGAGCACTGTAGCTTTCTTT. This sequence encodes CASSLVGHTEGMSTVAFF. This chain connects TRBV7-3 to TRBJ1-1; D is unclear. CDR1 and CDR2 from the germline V gene are SGHTA and FQGTGA. This CDR3 has 18 residues.

V usage is TRBV7-9 and J usage is TRBJ1-2; TRBD1 is a possible D gene (6 bases). Deletions cut 5 bases from V and 4 bases from J, with 14 bases between. Germline CDR1 SEHNR, CDR2 FQNEAQ (reference sequence). The CDR3 spans 14 residues. The DNA of the CDR3 is TGTGCCAGCAGCCCAGGACAGATACGCTATGGCTACACCTTC. This translates into CASSPGQIRYGYTF.